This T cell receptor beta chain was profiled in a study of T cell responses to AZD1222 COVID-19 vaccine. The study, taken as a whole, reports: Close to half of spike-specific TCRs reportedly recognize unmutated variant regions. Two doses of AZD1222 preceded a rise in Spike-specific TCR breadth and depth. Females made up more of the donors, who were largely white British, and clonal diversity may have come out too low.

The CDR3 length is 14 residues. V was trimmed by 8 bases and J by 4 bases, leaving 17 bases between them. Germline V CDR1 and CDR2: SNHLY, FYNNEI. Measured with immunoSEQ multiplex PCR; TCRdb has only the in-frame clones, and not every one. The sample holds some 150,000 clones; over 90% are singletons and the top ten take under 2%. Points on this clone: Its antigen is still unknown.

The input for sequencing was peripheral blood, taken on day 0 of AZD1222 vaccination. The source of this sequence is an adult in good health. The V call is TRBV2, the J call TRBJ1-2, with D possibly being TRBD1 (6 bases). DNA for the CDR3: TGTGCCAGCCAGAGGGGGGGCATTGGCTATGGCTACACCTTC. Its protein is CASQRGGIGYGYTF. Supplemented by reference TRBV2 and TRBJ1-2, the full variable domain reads EPEVTQTPSHQVTQMGQEVILRCVPISNHLYFYWYRQILGQKVEFLVSFYNNEISEKSEIFDDQFSVERPDGSNFTLKIRSTKLEDSAMYFCASQRGGIGYGYTFGSGTRLTVV.